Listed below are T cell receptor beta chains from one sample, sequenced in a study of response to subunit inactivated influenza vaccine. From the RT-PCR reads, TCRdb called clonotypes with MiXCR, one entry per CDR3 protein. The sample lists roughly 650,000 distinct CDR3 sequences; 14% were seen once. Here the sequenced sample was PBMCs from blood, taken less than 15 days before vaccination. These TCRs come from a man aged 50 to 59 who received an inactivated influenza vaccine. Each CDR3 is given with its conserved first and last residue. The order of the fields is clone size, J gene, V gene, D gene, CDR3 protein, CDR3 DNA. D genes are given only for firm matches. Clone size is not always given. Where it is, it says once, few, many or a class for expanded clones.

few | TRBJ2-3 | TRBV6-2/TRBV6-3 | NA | CASSYLKDTQYF | TGTGCCAGCAGTTACCTAAAGGATACGCAGTATTTT
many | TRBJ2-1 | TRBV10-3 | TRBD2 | CASTPSGSYNEQFF | TGTGCCTCTACCCCTAGCGGCTCCTACAATGAGCAGTTCTTC
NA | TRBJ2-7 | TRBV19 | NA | CASSMASRADYEQYF | TGTGCCAGTAGTATGGCTTCCAGGGCCGACTACGAGCAGTACTTC
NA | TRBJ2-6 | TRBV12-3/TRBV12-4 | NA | CASSLGVAGANVLTF | TGTGCCAGCAGTTTAGGGGTCGCAGGGGCCAACGTCCTGACTTTC
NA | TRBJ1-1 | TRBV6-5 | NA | CASSYSSRNTEAFF | TGTGCCAGCAGTTACTCCTCCAGGAACACTGAAGCTTTCTTT
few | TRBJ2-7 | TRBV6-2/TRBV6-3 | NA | CASSQSPHEQYF | TGTGCCAGCAGCCAATCCCCCCACGAGCAGTACTTC
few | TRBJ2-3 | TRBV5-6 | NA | CASSLGPNDDTDTQYF | TGTGCCAGCAGCTTGGGTCCCAACGACGACACAGATACGCAGTATTTT
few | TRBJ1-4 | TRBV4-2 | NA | CASRTDPNEKLFF | TGTGCCAGCAGGACCGATCCTAATGAAAAACTGTTTTTT
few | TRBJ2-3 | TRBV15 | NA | CATSRDRPSAQYF | TGTGCCACCAGCAGAGATCGCCCCTCTGCGCAGTATTTT
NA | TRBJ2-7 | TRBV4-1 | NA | CASSQDYQNSYEQYF | TGCGCCAGCAGCCAAGATTACCAGAACTCCTACGAGCAGTACTTC
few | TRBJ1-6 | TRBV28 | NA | CASSLLFGQINSPLHF | TGTGCCAGCAGTTTATTGTTCGGTCAGATTAATTCACCCCTCCACTTT
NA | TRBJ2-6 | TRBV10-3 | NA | CAISDDSRGVLANVLTF | TGTGCCATCAGTGACGATAGTCGCGGCGTATTGGCCAACGTCCTGACTTTC
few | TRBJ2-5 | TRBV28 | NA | CASNPLAGAHQETQYF | TGTGCCAGCAATCCCCTTGCGGGGGCGCACCAAGAGACCCAGTACTTC
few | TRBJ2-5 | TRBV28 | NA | CASIRSGLETQYF | TGTGCCAGCATTCGGTCGGGGTTAGAGACCCAGTACTTC
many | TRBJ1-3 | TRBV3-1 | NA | CASSQDRVSGNTIYF | TGTGCCAGCAGCCAAGACAGGGTCTCTGGAAACACCATATATTTT
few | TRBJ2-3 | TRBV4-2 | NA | CASRGERRGFDTQYF | TGTGCCAGCAGAGGGGAGAGGCGAGGGTTTGATACGCAGTATTTT
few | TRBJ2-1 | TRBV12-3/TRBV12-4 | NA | CASSFRVSGEQFF | TGTGCCAGCAGTTTTAGAGTCAGCGGTGAGCAGTTCTTC
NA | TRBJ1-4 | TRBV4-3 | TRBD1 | CASSQMVGTGEKLFF | TGCGCCAGCAGCCAAATGGTTGGGACAGGTGAAAAACTGTTTTTT